This TCR beta chain was documented in a study of beta chain features in type 1 diabetes. The CDR3 is made up of 17 amino acids. CDR1 and CDR2 (germline): GTSNPN, SVGIG (reference sequence). The ends were cut back, 3 bases at V and 0 bases at J, with 18 bases in the middle. Of note for this clone: The target antigen is unknown.

The authors reverse transcribed all of the isolated RNA, so sequencing captured expressed TCRB transcripts. There were around 3.5 million reads on average in the naive, central memory and regulatory T cell samples. Here immunoSEQ multiplex PCR was the method, and the copy in TCRdb shows in-frame clones only, minus some. Of hundreds of thousands of clones in the sample, about an eighth are singletons; the top ten hold roughly 0.022%. Overall study results and limits: All four CD4+ subsets of Type 1 diabetes patients contained TCRB CDR3s that were moderately but significantly shorter. Naive, central memory and Treg TCRB repertoires seemed to resemble each other more closely in patients than they did in healthy donors.

In total, each donor contributed a single heparinised blood draw that averaged roughly 100 mL. The sequence was obtained from a young man with type 1 diabetes. The chain recombines TRBV30 with TRBJ1-3; D is uncertain. Sequenced material: naive CD4+ T cells from blood. In DNA form, the CDR3 reads TGTGCCTGGAGCCTGTATCAATGGGCTAACTCTGGAAACACCATATATTTT. Translating it yields CAWSLYQWANSGNTIYF.